A single TCR beta chain is shown here with its context. The sample originates from a study of blood T cell repertoires in COVID-19. On the study more broadly: Whether acute or convalescent, the COVID-19 samples came from the United States, Italy and Spain. Sample material is recorded as cDNA or gDNA derived from T cells, B-cell-depleted T cells, or PBMCs.

Original methodology: The assay estimated nucleated cells by amplifying reference gene primers. Profiled with immunoSEQ multiplex PCR; TCRdb holds only in-frame clones, not every one. That table supplies the V and J calls and clone size; D and trimming were determined from the DNA. In the table there are under 250,000 clones, roughly four fifths of which are singletons. The CDR3 has 17 amino acids. The germline gives CDR1 SGHTA, CDR2 FQGNSA. Trimming took 1 base from V and 5 from J, leaving 18 bases between them. Symptom resolution, clearance, or two negative PCRs marked the recovered donors of Cohort 3.

The J gene is TRBJ2-1, the V gene TRBV7-2, with D perhaps TRBD2 (6 bases). Sequencing used PBMCs or T cells enriched from blood (not recorded which). The sequence was obtained from a man in his sixties who had recovered from COVID-19. The CDR3 nucleotides read TGTGCCAGCAGCTTAGGGACTATAGTCAAAAGAAACAATGAGCAGTTCTTC. Protein product: CASSLGTIVKRNNEQFF. Supplemented by reference TRBV7-2 and TRBJ2-1, the full variable domain reads GAGVSQSPSNKVTEKGKDVELRCDPISGHTALYWYRQSLGQGLEFLIYFQGNSAPDKSGLPSDRFSAERTGGSVSTLTIQRTQQEDSAVYLCASSLGTIVKRNNEQFFGPGTRLTVL.